Detailed here is one T cell receptor (beta chain). The sample is drawn from a study of T cell changes during pregnancy in multiple sclerosis. With V trimmed by 2 bases and J by 5 bases, 9 bases remained unmatched. This CDR3 has 15 amino acids. In germline, CDR1 is SGHDT, CDR2 YYEEEE. Sequencing used immunoSEQ multiplex PCR; TCRdb keeps in-frame clones, though not all of them. The data show approximately 34,000 clones, approximately 90% seen once. Here the sequenced sample was CD8+ T cells from peripheral blood mononuclear cells, taken in the first trimester of pregnancy. The clonotype was recovered from a female donor with multiple sclerosis, enrolled in a pregnancy study. The genes are TRBV5-6 and TRBJ1-1, with 7 bases identical to TRBD1. As DNA, the CDR3 is TGTGCCAGCAGCTTAGGGTCGGGCAGGGGGACTGAAGCTTTCTTT. It yields the protein CASSLGSGRGTEAFF.